The 13 T cell receptor beta chains reported below all come from one sample, sequenced in a study of cytomegalovirus exposure and HLA in healthy donors. The study ran its PCR with 60 Vbeta and 13 Jbeta primers. Assay: immunoSEQ multiplex PCR; the TCRdb copy retains only in-frame clones and omits some. The table lists 170,000 or so clones, around 77% of them singletons, with around 2.2% in the top ten. The specimen was PBMCs. These receptor sequences come from a man aged 60-69 years in good health and CMV-seronegative.

The CDR3 nucleotides are TGTGCCAGCAGTTTTGGGCGATCCTACGAGCAGTACTTC. It encodes CASSFGRSYEQYF. This chain links TRBV27 with TRBJ2-7; D not certain. Germline V gene lookup returns CDR1 MNHEY and CDR2 SMNVEV (reference sequence). The CDR3 covers 13 residues. Trimming removed 3 bases from V and 1 base from J, with 7 bases in between.

The V gene is TRBV6-1, the J gene TRBJ2-5, with a possible D match to TRBD2 (5 bases). The J call is in doubt because the DNA end fits TRBJ2-7 better. The CDR3 is made up of 12 amino acids. CDR1 MNHNS and CDR2 SASEGT come from the germline V gene. The CDR3 DNA reads as TGTGCCAGCAAAGAGGGAGCTGACGAGCAGTACTTC. It encodes CASKEGADEQYF.

The chain carries TRBV5-8 and TRBJ2-1, with D hard to call. Germline V gene data show CDR1 as SGHTS and CDR2 as YDEGEE. The germline V and J ends were trimmed by 0 bases and 8 bases, with 6 bases remaining between them. The CDR3 has 12 amino acids. The CDR3 nucleotides read TGTGCCAGCAGCTTGGGGTGGCATGAGCAGTTCTTC. Translating it yields CASSLGWHEQFF.

The rearrangement links TRBV11-2 to TRBJ1-3; 10 nucleotides line up with TRBD1. The CDR3 spans 20 residues. Germline V gene lookup returns CDR1 SGHAT and CDR2 FQNNGV. Germline trimming cut 0 bases from V and 3 bases from J; bases unmatched to any gene: 14. CDR3 amino acids: CASSLDLRGTGASFGNTIYF. The CDR3 DNA reads as TGTGCCAGCAGCTTAGATCTTAGAGGGACAGGGGCGAGTTTTGGAAACACCATATATTTT.

The chain is built from TRBV18 and TRBJ1-2; TRBD1 aligns across 9 bases. CDR1 and CDR2 (germline): KGHSH, LQKENI. V shed 3 bases and J 7 bases; nucleotides not matched to a gene: 9. The CDR3 has 15 residues. This CDR3 is CASSPEGQGGGGYTF. CDR3 nucleotide sequence: TGTGCCAGCTCACCGGAGGGACAGGGAGGTGGTGGCTACACCTTC.

This chain connects TRBV13 to TRBJ1-1; TRBD1 matches 7 bases. V lost 10 bases and J lost 4; bases outside the gene matches: 18. The CDR3 runs to 16 residues. Germline V gene sequence: CDR1 PRHDT, CDR2 FYEKMQ (reference sequence). The CDR3 DNA reads as TGTGCCACCCTAAGGTACTCCGGACAGGTGAGCACTGAAGCTTTCTTT. It translates to CATLRYSGQVSTEAFF.

This clone was recorded a few times. The CDR3 DNA follows: TGTGCCAGCAGAGGGGACAGGGTCAACTATGGCTACACCTTC. Translation: CASRGDRVNYGYTF. V usage is TRBV6-1 and J usage is TRBJ1-2; TRBD1 matches 9 bases. With 6 bases clipped from V and 2 bases from J, the junction kept 4 bases outside the gene matches. CDR1 and CDR2 from the germline V gene are MNHNS and SASEGT. The CDR3 sequence is 14 residues long.

The table lists this clone with a count of one. This sequence joins TRBV29-1 and TRBJ2-1, with 8 bases identical to TRBD2. The junction had 8 bases not matched to a gene; V was cut back by 0 bases and J by 13 bases. CDR3 size: 13 residues. The V gene's germline CDR1 is SQVTM and CDR2 ANQGSEA. The CDR3 protein is CSVEDLQRGPQFF. In DNA, the CDR3 is TGCAGCGTTGAAGATCTTCAGCGGGGGCCCCAGTTCTTC.

This chain joins TRBV21-1 and TRBJ1-3; the table names TRBD1, a call not compared with the DNA. TRBV21-1 is a recognized pseudogene. The CDR3 has 17 amino acids. CDR3 region: CASSKAGTVSSGNTIYF. CDR3 sequence (DNA): TGTGCCAGCAGCAAAGCCGGGACAGTAAGCTCTGGAAACACCATATATTTT.

This clone is a singleton in its sample. The chain joins TRBV12-5 to TRBJ2-1; 8 nucleotides agree with TRBD1. CDR1 and CDR2 (germline): LGHNT, FRNRAP. The CDR3 loop spans 16 amino acids. Trimming at V came to 4 bases and at J to 10 bases, leaving 15 bases not matched to a gene. In nucleotides, the CDR3 is TGTGCTAGTGGTTCGCACCCTTTAGCAGGGGGCGTCGAGCAGTTCTTC. It translates to CASGSHPLAGGVEQFF. The complete variable domain, with remaining parts taken from reference TRBV12-5 and TRBJ2-1, reads DARVTQTPRHKVTEMGQEVTMRCQPILGHNTVFWYRQTMMQGLELLAYFRNRAPLDDSGMPKDRFSAEMPDATLATLKIQPSEPRDSAVYFCASGSHPLAGGVEQFFGPGTRLTVL.

The chain employs TRBV5-4 and TRBJ2-7; 7 nucleotides align to TRBD2. From germline, CDR1 is SGHNT and CDR2 YYREEE (reference sequence). The CDR3 has 16 residues. The ends lost 3 bases at V and 0 bases at J; junction bases unmatched: 9. The CDR3 loop reads CASSSPGAGSSYEQYF. The DNA of the CDR3 is TGTGCCAGCAGCTCCCCGGGAGCGGGGAGCTCCTACGAGCAGTACTTC.

The J gene is TRBJ2-3, the V gene TRBV7-7; TRBD2 agrees at 8 bases. The CDR3 sequence is 14 residues long. J was trimmed by 6 bases and V by 5 bases; bases with no gene match: 7. From germline, CDR1 is SSHAT and CDR2 FNYEAQ (reference sequence). The CDR3: CASSQASGFDTQYF. For the CDR3, the DNA is TGTGCCAGCAGCCAAGCTAGCGGGTTTGATACGCAGTATTTT.

V usage is TRBV19 and J usage is TRBJ1-1; tentatively, D is TRBD1 (5 bases). The CDR3 spans 14 residues. Germline values: CDR1 LNHDA, CDR2 SQIVND (reference sequence). The germline V and J ends were trimmed by 7 bases and 1 base, with 13 bases remaining between them. The CDR3 region has the DNA TGTGCCAGTACCCCGGGACTGGGGAACACTGAAGCTTTCTTT. Protein sequence: CASTPGLGNTEAFF.